Listed here is a single TCR beta chain. Its antigen is not known. These data originate in a study of breast tumors, draining lymph nodes, adjacent tissues. Germline V gene lookup returns CDR1 ENHRY and CDR2 SYGVKD. This CDR3 comprises 14 residues. With 6 bases clipped from V and 2 bases from J, the junction kept 1 base outside the gene matches. TCRdb reanalysed the multiplex PCR reads using MiXCR and keeps one entry per CDR3 protein. The sample records about 15,000 distinct CDR3 sequences, approximately 50% being singletons. Whole-study findings and limits: The data were judged consistent with most tumor T cells coming from lymph node and expanding in tumor. Luminal-like breast cancer showed significantly greater tumor-nontumor repertoire similarity than basal-like breast cancer did.

J is TRBJ1-5 and V is TRBV10-3; 10 bases are a match to TRBD1. What was sequenced was tumor-adjacent breast tissue. The source of this sequence is a female donor with breast cancer. Some clones in this sample may be carry-over from other donors' samples. CDR3 bases: TGTGCCATCAGCGGGACAGGGGGCAATCAGCCCCAGCATTTT. It translates to CAISGTGGNQPQHF.